This T cell receptor (beta chain) was sequenced during a study of shared clonotypes between healthy human individuals. This CDR3 is 11 amino acids long. Germline V gene lookup returns CDR1 SNHLY and CDR2 FYNNEI. Trimming removed 4 bases from V and 6 bases from J, with 7 bases in between. The deep-level immunoSEQ assay was used. Genomic DNA of each subset was evenly split across several immunoSEQ plates. Libraries were prepared by immunoSEQ multiplex PCR; TCRdb keeps only in-frame clonotypes and omits some of them. In the table there are about 2.2 million clones, around 95% of which are singletons. On this clone: Its specificity is unknown.

The study, taken as a whole, reports: Clonotypes not shared had lower generation probabilities than those common to all four donors.

Only CD45RO-negative cells positively selected for CCR7 counted as naive CD8 cells, so terminally differentiated effector memory CD45RA+ cells were excluded. Each of the donors was a healthy adult who was HIV-negative and had not had a recent acute infection or vaccination. This receptor was taken from a man younger than 30 in good health. Some clones in this sample may be carry-over from other donors' samples. The material sequenced was naive CD8+ T cells from PBMCs. This chain uses TRBV2 with TRBJ2-7, with no clear D. The CDR3 DNA follows: TGTGCCAGCAGTGCCGGACGCGAGCAGTACTTC. Translation: CASSAGREQYF. Supplemented by reference TRBV2 and TRBJ2-7, the full variable domain reads EPEVTQTPSHQVTQMGQEVILRCVPISNHLYFYWYRQILGQKVEFLVSFYNNEISEKSEIFDDQFSVERPDGSNFTLKIRSTKLEDSAMYFCASSAGREQYFGPGTRLTVT.